The 28 T cell receptor beta chains in this list originate from one sample, sequenced in a study of T cell responses to AZD1222 COVID-19 vaccine. Using immunoSEQ multiplex PCR, the repertoire was profiled, and TCRdb retains in-frame clones only, with some absent. Here the sample spans some 150,000 clones, around 90% being singletons. Specimen: peripheral blood, collected 28 days after the second AZD1222 dose. All receptors derive from an adult who received the AZD1222 COVID-19 vaccine.

DNA of the CDR3: TGTGCCAGCAGTCTACCCCCTCCGTCTAGCACGACCTACAATGAGCAGTTCTTC. As protein: CASSLPPPSSTTYNEQFF. The chain carries TRBV27 and TRBJ2-1; tentatively, D is TRBD2 (5 bases). CDR1 MNHEY and CDR2 SMNVEV come from the germline V gene (reference sequence). The CDR3 is made up of 18 amino acids. The V end was cut by 5 bases, the J end by 2 bases, with 22 bases between.

CDR3 sequence (DNA): TGTGCCAGCAGCTCTAACTCCTACAATGAGCAGTTCTTC. This codes for CASSSNSYNEQFF. The J gene is TRBJ2-1, the V gene TRBV7-9; no clear D gene. The V gene lost 4 bases and the J gene lost 0 bases, with 4 bases spanning the gap. CDR3 size: 13 residues. CDR1 and CDR2 (germline): SEHNR, FQNEAQ (reference sequence). The complete variable domain, with remaining parts taken from reference TRBV7-9 and TRBJ2-1, reads DTGVSQNPRHKITKRGQNVTFRCDPISEHNRLYWYRQTLGQGPEFLTYFQNEAQLEKSRLLSDRFSAERPKGSFSTLEIQRTEQGDSAMYLCASSSNSYNEQFFGPGTRLTVL.

The gene calls are TRBV5-6 and TRBJ2-7; 11 bases are a match to TRBD2. Germline V gene data show CDR1 as SGHDT and CDR2 as YYEEEE. This CDR3 is built from 15 residues. V was pared by 4 bases and J by 1 base, with 4 bases of the junction left unmatched. CDR3 sequence reads: CASSVGTSGSYEQYF. In nucleotides, the CDR3 is TGTGCCAGCAGCGTAGGGACTAGCGGTTCCTACGAGCAGTACTTC.

The chain carries TRBV15 and TRBJ2-5; D remains ambiguous. The CDR3 contains 14 residues. Germline CDR1 LNHNV, CDR2 YYDKDF (reference sequence). Trimming stripped 1 base from V and 1 base from J, with 7 bases between. CDR3 residues: CATSRGDTQETQYF. In DNA form, the CDR3 reads TGTGCCACCAGCAGAGGGGATACCCAAGAGACCCAGTACTTC.

V gene TRBV2 combines with J gene TRBJ2-4; 9 bases agree with TRBD1. This CDR3 is built from 14 residues. Germline values: CDR1 SNHLY, CDR2 FYNNEI. After removal of 3 bases from V and 9 bases from J, the junction contained 6 bases not matched to a gene. DNA of the CDR3: TGTGCCAGCAGTGATACAGGGGGCCAGGTCATTCAGTACTTC. The encoded protein is CASSDTGGQVIQYF.

The CDR3 nucleotides read TGTGCCAGCAGTTTAGGAGGCCACGAGCAGTACTTC. The encoded protein is CASSLGGHEQYF. The chain carries TRBV12-3 or TRBV12-4 and TRBJ2-7; unclear D gene. The CDR3 contains 12 residues. V lost 1 base and J lost 5, with 6 bases in between.

The chain has TRBV5-1 and TRBJ1-5, with no clear D. Trimming took off 0 bases at V and 4 bases at J, with 5 bases between the two ends. This CDR3 spans 13 amino acids. Germline loops: CDR1 SGHRS, CDR2 YFSETQ. The CDR3 reads CASSLGQNQPQHF. Here the CDR3 DNA reads TGCGCCAGCAGCTTGGGACAAAATCAGCCCCAGCATTTT.

This clone was observed a single time. The rearrangement uses TRBV6-6 and TRBJ1-1, with D perhaps TRBD1 (5 bases). Trimming removed 6 bases from V and 4 bases from J, with 15 bases in between. Germline CDR1 is MNHNY and CDR2 is SVGAGI (reference sequence). The CDR3 totals 14 residues. CDR3 sequence: CASSLVQVRTEAFF. The CDR3 DNA reads TGTGCCAGCAGCCTCGTACAGGTTCGCACTGAAGCTTTCTTT.

The J gene is TRBJ1-1, the V gene TRBV7-9, with TRBD1 matching over 7 bases. The V gene end was trimmed by 5 bases and the J gene end by 3 bases; junction bases not matched to a gene: 6. CDR1 and CDR2 from the germline V gene are SEHNR and FQNEAQ (reference sequence). The CDR3 is 14 amino acids. The CDR3 DNA reads TGTGCCAGCAGCCCGGGACAGTACTACACTGAAGCTTTCTTT. Protein: CASSPGQYYTEAFF.

The chain recombines TRBV29-1 with TRBJ2-2; 8 bases map to TRBD2. CDR3 length: 16 amino acids. Trimming removed 2 bases from V and 6 bases from J; junction bases left unmatched: 11. The germline gives CDR1 SQVTM, CDR2 ANQGSEA. CDR3 amino acids: CSVESRAGGVAGELFF. In nucleotides, the CDR3 is TGCAGCGTTGAAAGCAGGGCGGGAGGAGTCGCCGGGGAGCTGTTTTTT.

This clone was seen a few times. V usage is TRBV7-6 and J usage is TRBJ1-2; maybe TRBD1 (6 bases). CDR3 length: 14 amino acids. Trimming shortened V by 5 bases and J by 4 bases, and 14 bases separated the two germline ends. Germline-derived CDR1 and CDR2 are SGHVS and FNYEAQ. The DNA of the CDR3 is TGTGCCAGCAGCCTAAGCAGGGGAGGCTATGGCTACACCTTC. This translates into CASSLSRGGYGYTF.

The chain uses TRBV15 and TRBJ2-1; the match to TRBD2 covers 8 bases. The junction had 8 bases not matched to a gene; V was cut back by 0 bases and J by 1 base. The CDR3 runs 18 residues. Germline values: CDR1 LNHNV, CDR2 YYDKDF (reference sequence). This chain's CDR3 is CATSRDGVLAESYNEQFF. The CDR3 nucleotides read TGTGCCACCAGCAGAGATGGAGTACTAGCGGAGTCCTACAATGAGCAGTTCTTC. Based on the CDR3 plus reference TRBV15 and TRBJ2-1, the full variable domain is DAMVIQNPRYQVTQFGKPVTLSCSQTLNHNVMYWYQQKSSQAPKLLFHYYDKDFNNEADTPDNFQSRRPNTSFCFLDIRSPGLGDTAMYLCATSRDGVLAESYNEQFFGPGTRLTVL.

The V call is TRBV11-2, the J call TRBJ2-1; D gene unclear. Germline CDR1 reads SGHAT; CDR2 reads FQNNGV. Trimming took 5 bases from V and 0 from J, leaving 11 bases between them. CDR3 size: 15 residues. The CDR3 coding sequence is TGTGCCAGCAGCGTTCCGAAGAGCTCCTACAATGAGCAGTTCTTC. Translation: CASSVPKSSYNEQFF.

The chain employs TRBV27 and TRBJ2-1; unclear D gene. The CDR3 is 13 amino acids. Trimming left V 3 bases short and J 5 bases short, with 8 bases between. The germline gives CDR1 MNHEY, CDR2 SMNVEV (reference sequence). The CDR3 loop is CASSLGPDNEQFF. The DNA for the CDR3 is TGTGCCAGCAGTTTGGGTCCCGACAATGAGCAGTTCTTC.

In its sample, this clone was seen once. The chain couples TRBV10-2 to TRBJ2-7; 9 nucleotides line up with TRBD1. There are 15 residues in the CDR3. Germline assignment: CDR1 WSHSY and CDR2 SAAADI. The V and J ends lost 3 bases and 2 bases, in that order; junction bases with no gene match: 5. The CDR3 DNA reads TGCGCCAGCAGTGACGTCGACAGGGGGGCCTACGAGCAGTACTTC. Its translation: CASSDVDRGAYEQYF.

The rearrangement joins TRBV27 to TRBJ1-4; no clear D. CDR3 length: 13 residues. Trimming pared 4 bases from V and 10 bases from J, leaving 13 bases between. The germline CDR1 and CDR2 sequences are MNHEY and SMNVEV (reference sequence). Written as DNA, the CDR3 is TGTGCCAGCAGTTCGGTTCAGCCGGGAAAACTGTTTTTT. This encodes CASSSVQPGKLFF.

The chain recombines TRBV10-2 with TRBJ2-7; possibly TRBD2 for D (5 bases). Looked up from germline, CDR1 is WSHSY and CDR2 is SAAADI. The CDR3 contains 18 residues. V was shortened by 6 bases and J by 4 bases, with 28 bases between the two germline ends. The CDR3 DNA reads as TGCGCCAGCAGCGCTAGCTCGTTCGGAGGTCCAAGGAATTACGAGCAGTACTTC. This translates into CASSASSFGGPRNYEQYF.

The chain is built from TRBV6-4 and TRBJ2-1, with 14 nucleotides matching TRBD2. Germline V CDR1 and CDR2: MRHNA, SNTAGT. The CDR3 is 14 residues long. V dropped 2 bases and J dropped 13; count of bases not matched to a gene: 4. The CDR3 sequence is CASSDGTSGSNQFF. In nucleotides, the CDR3 is TGTGCCAGCAGTGACGGGACTAGCGGGAGTAACCAGTTCTTC.

This chain uses TRBV6-6 with TRBJ2-7, with 8 bases identical to TRBD1. V trimming: 7 bases; J trimming: 5 bases; junction bases outside the gene matches: 16. Per the germline V gene, CDR1 is MNHNY and CDR2 is SVGAGI (reference sequence). CDR3 length equals 16 residues. The CDR3 region is CASTNSAGQGINEQYF. The CDR3 bases are TGTGCCAGCACCAACTCGGCAGGACAGGGTATTAACGAGCAGTACTTC.

The chain couples TRBV30 to TRBJ2-1; 7 bases are shared with TRBD2. Per the germline V gene, CDR1 is GTSNPN and CDR2 is SVGIG (reference sequence). V shed 2 bases and J 6 bases; nucleotides not matched to a gene: 7. This CDR3 comprises 14 residues. The CDR3 DNA reads as TGTGCCTGGAGTAGGGACTCGGGAGGCAATGAGCAGTTCTTC. Protein: CAWSRDSGGNEQFF.

This sequence joins TRBV9 and TRBJ2-3; 9 bases are shared with TRBD2. V shed 0 bases and J 0 bases; nucleotides not matched to a gene: 5. Germline assignment: CDR1 SGDLS and CDR2 YYNGEE. The CDR3 contains 17 residues. CDR3 nucleotide sequence: TGTGCCAGCAGCGTAGGTAGGACTAGCGCTAGCACAGATACGCAGTATTTT. Residues: CASSVGRTSASTDTQYF.

This chain's CDR3 is CASSEIPGGTGELFF. CDR3 in DNA: TGTGCCAGCAGTGAGATCCCAGGGGGAACCGGGGAGCTGTTTTTT. The rearrangement uses TRBV2 and TRBJ2-2, with 7 bases lining up with TRBD1. CDR3 length equals 15 residues. Germline values: CDR1 SNHLY, CDR2 FYNNEI. V shed 3 bases and J 5 bases; nucleotides not matched to a gene: 6.

The chain recombines TRBV20-1 with TRBJ2-5, with D unresolved. The CDR3 is made up of 11 amino acids. The germline CDR1 and CDR2 sequences are DFQATT and SNEGSKA (reference sequence). The ends were cut back, 0 bases at V and 5 bases at J, with 4 bases in the middle. CDR3 region: CSARDRETQYF. The DNA of the CDR3 is TGCAGTGCTAGAGATCGTGAGACCCAGTACTTC.

The DNA of the CDR3 is TGTGCCAGCAGCACCCCGACAGGGGGAAATGAAAAACTGTTTTTT. Its translation: CASSTPTGGNEKLFF. V usage is TRBV5-4 and J usage is TRBJ1-4; 9 nucleotides align to TRBD1. The germline V gene has CDR1 SGHNT and CDR2 YYREEE (reference sequence). The CDR3 consists of 15 residues. The V segment lost 4 bases and the J segment 5 bases; nucleotides outside the gene matches: 6. Complete variable domain (other parts from reference TRBV5-4 and TRBJ1-4): ETGVTQSPTHLIKTRGQQVTLRCSSQSGHNTVSWYQQALGQGPQFIFQYYREEENGRGNFPPRFSGLQFPNYSSELNVNALELDDSALYLCASSTPTGGNEKLFFGSGTQLSVL.

The chain employs TRBV10-2 and TRBJ1-1; D is unclear. The CDR3 spans 16 residues. V lost 0 bases, J lost 1 base, and 12 bases lay in between. CDR1 and CDR2 from the germline V gene are WSHSY and SAAADI. The CDR3, as DNA: TGCGCCAGCAGTGAGTCCGAGACACGGAGGAACACTGAAGCTTTCTTT. Residues: CASSESETRRNTEAFF.

V gene TRBV7-2 combines with J gene TRBJ2-2; no definite D call. The CDR3 is 15 residues long. CDR1 and CDR2 (germline): SGHTA, FQGNSA. Trimming stripped 3 bases from V and 1 base from J, with 9 bases between. CDR3: CASSFFERNTGELFF. DNA for the CDR3: TGTGCCAGCAGCTTTTTCGAGCGGAACACCGGGGAGCTGTTTTTT.

This sequence joins TRBV19 and TRBJ1-2; D unresolved. Trimming shortened V by 5 bases and J by 0 bases, and 16 bases separated the two germline ends. The CDR3 is 16 residues long. Germline CDR1 reads LNHDA; CDR2 reads SQIVND (reference sequence). CDR3 protein: CASSGFEGLANYGYTF. The DNA of the CDR3 is TGTGCCAGTAGTGGATTTGAGGGCCTAGCTAACTATGGCTACACCTTC.

As to this clone: The identical CDR3 is also encoded by other nucleotide sequences in the sample. The V and J genes are TRBV19 and TRBJ2-1, with 7 bases identical to TRBD1. The CDR3 loop spans 15 amino acids. From germline, CDR1 is LNHDA and CDR2 SQIVND (reference sequence). Losses at the gene ends were 6 bases for V and 0 bases for J; bases not matched to a gene: 5. CDR3 coding DNA: TGTGCCAGTAGAGCGGACAGGAGCTCCTACAATGAGCAGTTCTTC. Its translation: CASRADRSSYNEQFF.